Listed below are T cell receptor beta chains from one sample, sequenced in a study of blood T cell repertoires in COVID-19. Sequencing used immunoSEQ multiplex PCR; TCRdb keeps in-frame clones, though not all of them. The repertoire consists of about 87,000 clones, with about 85% occurring once and the leading ten covering roughly 3%. Specimen: peripheral blood. The receptors come from a woman over 75 with COVID-19, enrolled during active disease. CDR3s include the opening cysteine and the closing phenylalanine or tryptophan. A D gene is named only where the DNA matches it firmly. The size entry is marked missing in some rows and otherwise reads once, few, many or a size class.

CDR3 length	V gene	clone size	D gene	J gene	CDR3 DNA	CDR3 protein
12	TRBV10-3	-	-	TRBJ2-1	TGTGCCATCAGGCCACGAGGGAATGAGCAGTTCTTC	CAIRPRGNEQFF
13	TRBV5-1	-	-	TRBJ2-7	TGCGCCAGCAGCTTGGCCTACAGCTACGAGCAGTACTTC	CASSLAYSYEQYF
13	TRBV12-3/TRBV12-4	-	TRBD2	TRBJ2-7	TGTGCCAGCAGGCTGACTAGCGGGGAAGCGCAGTACTTC	CASRLTSGEAQYF
18	TRBV11-3	-	TRBD1	TRBJ2-3	TGTGCCAGCAGCTTAGCCCGCCCCGGGACAGGGGACACAGATACGCAGTATTTT	CASSLARPGTGDTDTQYF
15	TRBV7-9	few	-	TRBJ1-6	TGTGCCAGCAGCTTCGCGGTGGCCTATAATTCACCCCTCCACTTT	CASSFAVAYNSPLHF
12	TRBV28	-	-	TRBJ1-5	TGTGCCTTCGGGGTGGGCAATCAGCCCCAGCATTTT	CAFGVGNQPQHF
15	TRBV19	-	TRBD2	TRBJ2-1	TGTGCCAGTAGTATCCTAGCGGGAATAGGGAATGAGCAGTTCTTC	CASSILAGIGNEQFF
15	TRBV9	once	-	TRBJ2-2	TGTGCCTCTACCAAGGGCCAGGGGAACACCGGGGAGCTGTTTTTT	CASTKGQGNTGELFF
13	TRBV11-2	-	-	TRBJ2-5	TGTGCCAGCAGCTTAGCGGTCCAAGAGACCCAGTACTTC	CASSLAVQETQYF
14	TRBV19	-	TRBD1	TRBJ1-2	TGTGCCAGTAGTACGACAGGGGTAGCCTATGGCTACACCTTC	CASSTTGVAYGYTF
17	TRBV10-3	-	TRBD2	TRBJ2-3	TGTGCCATCAGTCCCGGGACTAGCGGGGGGGCAACAGATACGCAGTATTTT	CAISPGTSGGATDTQYF
15	TRBV18	few	TRBD1	TRBJ1-6	TGTGCCAGCTCACTACTACGGGACAGGGATTCACCCCTCCACTTT	CASSLLRDRDSPLHF
14	TRBV29-1	-	-	TRBJ1-2	TGCAGCGTTGAAGAGCCCCCCGCAGGTAGTGGCTACACCTTC	CSVEEPPAGSGYTF
15	TRBV25-1	-	TRBD1	TRBJ1-4	TGTGCCAGCAGTGAGGGGGGACAGGGAGGTGAAAAACTGTTTTTT	CASSEGGQGGEKLFF
15	TRBV5-1	-	-	TRBJ2-3	TGCGCCAGCAGCTTGAAGGTGGAGAGCACAGATACGCAGTATTTT	CASSLKVESTDTQYF
15	TRBV19	-	-	TRBJ1-6	TGTGCCAGTAGTATCGTCGGACGCGCGGACACACCCCTCCACTTT	CASSIVGRADTPLHF
14	TRBV5-5	once	-	TRBJ1-4	TGTGCCAGCAGCTTTTCTATCTCCGGGGAGAGACTGTTTTTT	CASSFSISGERLFF
14	TRBV18	-	-	TRBJ2-7	TGTGCCAGCTCATCCCAGACAGGCTTGTACGAGCAGTACTTC	CASSSQTGLYEQYF
14	TRBV15	-	-	TRBJ2-2	TGTGCCACCCTCCGGGCAGGGGAGACCGGGGAGCTGTTTTTT	CATLRAGETGELFF
13	TRBV5-1	-	-	TRBJ1-1	TGCGCCAGCAGCTTCGGACAGTTCACTGAAGCTTTCTTT	CASSFGQFTEAFF
16	TRBV5-1	-	TRBD2	TRBJ2-3	TGCGCCAGCAGCCGAGGGACTAGCGGAGACACAGATACGCAGTATTTT	CASSRGTSGDTDTQYF
14	TRBV5-6	-	-	TRBJ1-1	TGTGCCAGCCGCGGACGGGGGAGTAGGACTGAAGCTTTCTTT	CASRGRGSRTEAFF
15	TRBV28	-	-	TRBJ1-2	TGTGCCAGCAGTTTTGGAGGGGACGCTAACTATGGCTACACCTTC	CASSFGGDANYGYTF
11	TRBV18	-	-	TRBJ2-7	TGTGCCAGCTCCGCAGGGTTCGAGCAGTACTTC	CASSAGFEQYF
12	TRBV12-3/TRBV12-4	once	TRBD1	TRBJ1-1	TGTGCCAGCAGCCCGACAGGGGCTGAAGCTTTCTTT	CASSPTGAEAFF
14	TRBV5-1	once	TRBD2	TRBJ2-7	TGCGCCAGCTATCCCGGGACTAGCGGCTACGAGCAGTACTTC	CASYPGTSGYEQYF
14	TRBV6-4	-	-	TRBJ1-1	TGTGCCAGCAGTGAAAGCCCTATGAACACTGAAGCTTTCTTT	CASSESPMNTEAFF
16	TRBV5-1	-	TRBD1	TRBJ1-6	TGCGCCAGCAGCTTGACAGGGGACAAGGAAAGTTCACCCCTCCACTTT	CASSLTGDKESSPLHF
14	TRBV7-9	-	-	TRBJ1-6	TGTGCCAGCAGCTTAGCGCTTGAGGGCTTACCCCTCCACTTT	CASSLALEGLPLHF
18	TRBV12-5	-	TRBD1	TRBJ2-5	TGTGCTAGTGGTTTGGTACCGAGGGGGCAGATTAGATTAGAGACCCAGTACTTC	CASGLVPRGQIRLETQYF
14	TRBV3-1/TRBV3-2	-	-	TRBJ2-2	TGTGCCAGCAGCCAAGTAGCAGCCTCTGGGGAGCTGTTTTTT	CASSQVAASGELFF
15	TRBV10-3	-	-	TRBJ1-2	TGTGCCATCAGTGAACACGGACAAGGCCTCTATGGCTACACCTTC	CAISEHGQGLYGYTF
13	TRBV29-1	-	-	TRBJ1-1	TGCAGCGTTCTCCGGGGTTATAACACTGAAGCTTTCTTT	CSVLRGYNTEAFF
14	TRBV30	-	-	TRBJ1-5	TGTGCCTGGAGTGGAGCGAACGGGGATCAGCCCCAGCATTTT	CAWSGANGDQPQHF
15	TRBV19	-	TRBD2	TRBJ2-5	TGCGCACCAGGGGGACTAGCGGGGGGCCAAGAGACCCAGTACTTC	CAPGGLAGGQETQYF
12	TRBV29-1	-	-	TRBJ2-7	TGCAGCGTCAAATTAAGCCCCTACGAGCAGTACTTC	CSVKLSPYEQYF
18	TRBV21-1	-	-	TRBJ2-7	TGTGCCAGCAGCAAATTTAGTACTAGCGGGAGGAGCTCCTACGAGCAGTACTTC	CASSKFSTSGRSSYEQYF
16	TRBV27	-	TRBD1	TRBJ2-7	TGTGCCAGCAGCATTTTAGGGGGCATAGGTATCTACGAGCAGTACTTC	CASSILGGIGIYEQYF
14	TRBV2	-	-	TRBJ2-7	TGTGCCAGCAGTGAACAGGTGAGCTCCTACGAGCAGTACTTC	CASSEQVSSYEQYF
13	TRBV6-2/TRBV6-3	-	TRBD1	TRBJ2-1	TGTGCCAGCAGTCGGCAGGGGGCGAATGAGCAGTTCTTC	CASSRQGANEQFF
14	TRBV5-1	-	TRBD1	TRBJ1-2	TGCGCCAGCAGCTCCGTAGGGACAGGGGTCGGCTACACCTTC	CASSSVGTGVGYTF
11	TRBV6-5	few	-	TRBJ1-2	TGTGCCAGCAGAGACACCTATGGCTACACCTTC	CASRDTYGYTF
16	TRBV7-6	-	TRBD1	TRBJ1-2	TGTGCCAGCAGCCCCAGGGGGCGGGCAGGAGGTAGTGGCTACACCTTC	CASSPRGRAGGSGYTF
12	TRBV10-3	-	-	TRBJ2-5	TGTGCCATCAGTGCCTTCGAAGAGACCCAGTACTTC	CAISAFEETQYF